These 2 T cell receptor beta chains share one sample of origin, sequenced in a study of T cell responses to AZD1222 COVID-19 vaccine. The data were produced by immunoSEQ multiplex PCR, yet TCRdb's version contains in-frame clones alone and is incomplete. There are under 20,000 clones in the sample; 88% occur only once, and about 3% lies in the top ten. This sample comprised peripheral blood, obtained 28 days after the second AZD1222 dose. These receptors came from an adult who received the AZD1222 COVID-19 vaccine.

The rearrangement uses TRBV5-4 and TRBJ1-3; the D gene is possibly TRBD1 (5 bases). The CDR3 contains 15 residues. Germline-derived CDR1 and CDR2 are SGHNT and YYREEE (reference sequence). With 2 bases removed from V and 0 bases from J, the gap between germline ends came to 9 bases. In DNA form, the CDR3 reads TGTGCCAGCAGCTTAGATGGGACCTCTGGAAACACCATATATTTT. It yields the protein CASSLDGTSGNTIYF.

The chain is built from TRBV7-8 and TRBJ2-5; tentative D call: TRBD2 (5 bases). The germline CDR1 and CDR2 sequences are SGHVS and FQNEAQ. V gave up 5 bases and J gave up 7 bases, with 20 bases separating them. The CDR3 has 15 residues. DNA for the CDR3: TGTGCCAGCAGCAAGGCAGGACTCCAGTTGTCGACCCAGTACTTC. The encoded protein is CASSKAGLQLSTQYF.